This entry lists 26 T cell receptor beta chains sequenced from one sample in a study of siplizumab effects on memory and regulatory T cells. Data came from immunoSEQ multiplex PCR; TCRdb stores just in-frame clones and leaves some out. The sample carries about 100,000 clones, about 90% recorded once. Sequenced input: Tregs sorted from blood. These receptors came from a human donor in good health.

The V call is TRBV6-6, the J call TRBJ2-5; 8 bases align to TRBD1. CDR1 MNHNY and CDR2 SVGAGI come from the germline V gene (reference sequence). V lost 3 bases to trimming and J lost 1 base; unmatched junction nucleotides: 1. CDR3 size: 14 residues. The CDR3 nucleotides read TGTGCCAGCAGTTATACAGGGGGCCAAGAGACCCAGTACTTC. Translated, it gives CASSYTGGQETQYF.

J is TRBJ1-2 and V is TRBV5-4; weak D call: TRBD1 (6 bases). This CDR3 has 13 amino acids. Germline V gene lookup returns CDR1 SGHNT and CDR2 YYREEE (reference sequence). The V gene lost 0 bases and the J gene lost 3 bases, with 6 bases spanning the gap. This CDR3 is CASSLDRDYGYTF. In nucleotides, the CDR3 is TGTGCCAGCAGCTTGGACAGGGACTATGGCTACACCTTC. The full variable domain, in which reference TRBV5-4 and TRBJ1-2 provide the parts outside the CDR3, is ETGVTQSPTHLIKTRGQQVTLRCSSQSGHNTVSWYQQALGQGPQFIFQYYREEENGRGNFPPRFSGLQFPNYSSELNVNALELDDSALYLCASSLDRDYGYTFGSGTRLTVV.

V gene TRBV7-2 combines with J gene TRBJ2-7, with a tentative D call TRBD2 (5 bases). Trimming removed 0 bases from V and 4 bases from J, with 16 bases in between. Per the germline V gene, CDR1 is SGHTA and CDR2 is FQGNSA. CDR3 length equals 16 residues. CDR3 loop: CASSLAPTASRYEQYF. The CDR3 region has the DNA TGTGCCAGCAGCTTAGCGCCTACGGCTAGCAGGTACGAGCAGTACTTC.

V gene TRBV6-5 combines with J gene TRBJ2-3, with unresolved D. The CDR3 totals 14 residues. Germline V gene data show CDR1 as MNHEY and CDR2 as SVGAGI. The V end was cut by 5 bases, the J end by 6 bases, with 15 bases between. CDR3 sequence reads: CASSSYRSVDTQYF. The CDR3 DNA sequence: TGTGCCAGCAGTAGCTACAGATCAGTGGATACGCAGTATTTT.

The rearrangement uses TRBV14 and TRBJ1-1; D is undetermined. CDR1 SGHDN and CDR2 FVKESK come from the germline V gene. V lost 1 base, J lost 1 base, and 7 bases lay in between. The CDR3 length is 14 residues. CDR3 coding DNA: TGTGCCAGCAGCCAAGTCACGGGGAACACTGAAGCTTTCTTT. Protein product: CASSQVTGNTEAFF.

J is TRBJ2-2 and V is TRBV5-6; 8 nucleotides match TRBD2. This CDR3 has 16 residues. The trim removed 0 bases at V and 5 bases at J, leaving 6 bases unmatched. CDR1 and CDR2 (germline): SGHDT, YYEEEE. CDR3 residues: CASSLVSGSMTGELFF. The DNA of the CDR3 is TGTGCCAGCAGCTTGGTCAGCGGGAGTATGACCGGGGAGCTGTTTTTT.

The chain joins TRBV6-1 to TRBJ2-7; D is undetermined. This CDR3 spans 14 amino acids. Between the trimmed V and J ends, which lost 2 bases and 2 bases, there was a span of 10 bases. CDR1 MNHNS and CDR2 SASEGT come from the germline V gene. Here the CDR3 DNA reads TGTGCCAGCAGTGAAAATGGAGTTGCCTACGAGCAGTACTTC. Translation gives CASSENGVAYEQYF.

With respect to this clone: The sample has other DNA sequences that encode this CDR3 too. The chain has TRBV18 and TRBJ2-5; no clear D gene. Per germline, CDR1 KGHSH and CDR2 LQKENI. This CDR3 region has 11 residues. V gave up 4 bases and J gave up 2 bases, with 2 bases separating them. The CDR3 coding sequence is TGTGCCAGCTCACGTCAAGAGACCCAGTACTTC. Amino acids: CASSRQETQYF.

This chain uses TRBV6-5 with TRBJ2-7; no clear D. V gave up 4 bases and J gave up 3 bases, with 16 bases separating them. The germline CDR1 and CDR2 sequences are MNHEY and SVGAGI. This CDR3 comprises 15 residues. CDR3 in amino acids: CASSSSPPQNYEQYF. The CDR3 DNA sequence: TGTGCCAGCAGTTCCTCCCCACCTCAAAACTACGAGCAGTACTTC.

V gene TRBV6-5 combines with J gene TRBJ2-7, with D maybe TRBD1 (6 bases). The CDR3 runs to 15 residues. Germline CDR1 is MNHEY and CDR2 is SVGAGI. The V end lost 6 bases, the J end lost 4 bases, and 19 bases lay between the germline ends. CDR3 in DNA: TGTGCCAGCAGGTCTCTGTTCTGGGACACTTACGAGCAGTACTTC. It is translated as CASRSLFWDTYEQYF.

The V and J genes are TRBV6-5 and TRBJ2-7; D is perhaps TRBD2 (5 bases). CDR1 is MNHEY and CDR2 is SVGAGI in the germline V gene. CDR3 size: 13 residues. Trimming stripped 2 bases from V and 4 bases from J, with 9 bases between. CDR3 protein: CASSYARAYEQYF. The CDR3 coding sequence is TGTGCCAGCAGTTACGCGAGGGCATACGAGCAGTACTTC.

DNA for the CDR3: TGTGCCAGCAGTTTGTGGGGCGACGAGCAGTACTTC. It translates to CASSLWGDEQYF. The J gene is TRBJ2-7, the V gene TRBV5-6, with D possibly being TRBD1 (5 bases). V lost 5 bases to trimming and J lost 5 bases, with 11 bases between them. This CDR3 spans 12 amino acids. The germline CDR1 and CDR2 sequences are SGHDT and YYEEEE.

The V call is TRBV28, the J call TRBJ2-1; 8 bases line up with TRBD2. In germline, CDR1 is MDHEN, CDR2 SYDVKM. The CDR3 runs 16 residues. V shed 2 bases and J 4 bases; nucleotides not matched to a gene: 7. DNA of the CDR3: TGTGCCAGCAGTTTAAGAACTAGCGGCAAATACAATGAGCAGTTCTTC. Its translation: CASSLRTSGKYNEQFF.

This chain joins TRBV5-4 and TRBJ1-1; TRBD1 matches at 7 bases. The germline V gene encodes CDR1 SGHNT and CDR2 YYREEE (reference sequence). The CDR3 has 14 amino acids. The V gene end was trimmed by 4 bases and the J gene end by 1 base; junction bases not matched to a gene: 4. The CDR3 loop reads CASSQQGPNTEAFF. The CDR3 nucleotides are TGTGCCAGCAGCCAACAGGGGCCGAACACTGAAGCTTTCTTT. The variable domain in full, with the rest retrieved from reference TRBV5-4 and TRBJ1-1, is ETGVTQSPTHLIKTRGQQVTLRCSSQSGHNTVSWYQQALGQGPQFIFQYYREEENGRGNFPPRFSGLQFPNYSSELNVNALELDDSALYLCASSQQGPNTEAFFGQGTRLTVV.

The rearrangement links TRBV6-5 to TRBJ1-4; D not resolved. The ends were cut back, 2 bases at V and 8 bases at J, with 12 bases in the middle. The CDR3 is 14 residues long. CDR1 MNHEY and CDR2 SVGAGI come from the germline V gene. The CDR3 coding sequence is TGTGCCAGCAGTTACCGACAATTCCACGAAAAACTGTTTTTT. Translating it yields CASSYRQFHEKLFF.

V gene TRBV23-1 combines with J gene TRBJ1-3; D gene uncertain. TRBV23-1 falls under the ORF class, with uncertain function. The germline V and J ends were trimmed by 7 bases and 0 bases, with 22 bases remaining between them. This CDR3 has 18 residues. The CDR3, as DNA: TGCGCCAGCACCCGTAGACACAAAACTTGCCGCTCTGGAAACACCATATATTTT. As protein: CASTRRHKTCRSGNTIYF.

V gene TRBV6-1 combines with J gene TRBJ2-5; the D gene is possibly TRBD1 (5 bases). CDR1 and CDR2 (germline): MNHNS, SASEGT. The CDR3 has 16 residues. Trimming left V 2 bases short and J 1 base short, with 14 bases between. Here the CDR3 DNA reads TGTGCCAGCAGTGAATTTCAGGGCGGTCCCCAAGAGACCCAGTACTTC. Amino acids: CASSEFQGGPQETQYF.

The CDR3 DNA reads TGTGCCAGCAGTGACATAGCGGGACTAGCCAAAAACATTCAGTACTTC. This gives the protein CASSDIAGLAKNIQYF. V gene TRBV27 combines with J gene TRBJ2-4, with TRBD2 matching 8 bases. CDR1 MNHEY and CDR2 SMNVEV come from the germline V gene (reference sequence). This CDR3 is 16 amino acids long. Losses at the gene ends were 5 bases for V and 0 bases for J; bases not matched to a gene: 6.

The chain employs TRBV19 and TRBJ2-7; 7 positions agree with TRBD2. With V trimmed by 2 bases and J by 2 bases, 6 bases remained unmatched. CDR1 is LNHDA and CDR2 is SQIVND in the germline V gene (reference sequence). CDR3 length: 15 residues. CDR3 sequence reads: CASSIFGGNAYEQYF. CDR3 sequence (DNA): TGTGCCAGTAGTATATTCGGGGGGAACGCCTACGAGCAGTACTTC.

CDR3 region: CASRMGGPNEQFF. In DNA form, the CDR3 reads TGTGCCAGCAGGATGGGGGGCCCTAATGAGCAGTTCTTC. The gene calls are TRBV6-5 and TRBJ2-1; D may be TRBD1 or TRBD2 (6 bases each). CDR3 length: 13 residues. Germline V gives CDR1 MNHEY, CDR2 SVGAGI. V was shortened by 6 bases and J by 7 bases, with 13 bases between the two germline ends.

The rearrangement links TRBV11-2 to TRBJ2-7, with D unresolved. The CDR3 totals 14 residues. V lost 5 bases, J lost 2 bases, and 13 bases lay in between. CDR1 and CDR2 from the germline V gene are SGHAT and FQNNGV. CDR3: CASSVTGSTYEQYF. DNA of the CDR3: TGTGCCAGCAGCGTTACCGGGTCAACCTACGAGCAGTACTTC.

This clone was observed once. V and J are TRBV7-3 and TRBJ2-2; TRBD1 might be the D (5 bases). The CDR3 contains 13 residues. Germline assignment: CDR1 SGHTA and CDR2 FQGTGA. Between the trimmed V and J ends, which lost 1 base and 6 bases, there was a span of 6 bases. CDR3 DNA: TGTGCCAGCAGCTTAAGGGGCTCCGGGGAGCTGTTTTTT. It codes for CASSLRGSGELFF. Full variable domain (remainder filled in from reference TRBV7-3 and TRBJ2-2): GAGVSQTPSNKVTEKGKYVELRCDPISGHTALYWYRQSLGQGPEFLIYFQGTGAADDSGLPNDRFFAVRPEGSVSTLKIQRTERGDSAVYLCASSLRGSGELFFGEGSRLTVL.

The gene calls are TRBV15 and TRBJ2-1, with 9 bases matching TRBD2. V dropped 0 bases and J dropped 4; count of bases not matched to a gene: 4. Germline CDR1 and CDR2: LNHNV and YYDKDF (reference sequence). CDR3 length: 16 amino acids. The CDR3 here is CATSRDPLAGYNEQFF. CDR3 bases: TGTGCCACCAGCAGAGATCCCCTAGCGGGATACAATGAGCAGTTCTTC.

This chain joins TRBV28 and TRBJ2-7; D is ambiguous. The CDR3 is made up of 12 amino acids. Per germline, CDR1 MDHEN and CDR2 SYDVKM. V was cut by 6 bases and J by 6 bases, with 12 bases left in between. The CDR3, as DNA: TGTGCCAGCAGCCTTTCTCTGAGCGAGCAGTACTTC. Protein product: CASSLSLSEQYF.

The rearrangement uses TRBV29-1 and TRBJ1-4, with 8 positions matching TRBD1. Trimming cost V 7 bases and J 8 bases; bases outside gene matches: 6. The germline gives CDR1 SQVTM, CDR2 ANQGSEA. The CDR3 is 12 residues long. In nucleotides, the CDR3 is TGCAGCGGAACAGGGGGAGGCGAAAAACTGTTTTTT. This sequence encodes CSGTGGGEKLFF. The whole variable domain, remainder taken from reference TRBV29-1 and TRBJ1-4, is SAVISQKPSRDICQRGTSLTIQCQVDSQVTMMFWYRQQPGQSLTLIATANQGSEATYESGFVIDKFPISRPNLTFSTLTVSNMSPEDSSIYLCSGTGGGEKLFFGSGTQLSVL.

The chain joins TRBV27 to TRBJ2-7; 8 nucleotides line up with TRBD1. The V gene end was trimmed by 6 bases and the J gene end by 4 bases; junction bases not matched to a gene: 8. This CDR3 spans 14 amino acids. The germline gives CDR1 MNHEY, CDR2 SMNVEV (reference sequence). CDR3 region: CASSRQGRGYEQYF. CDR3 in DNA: TGTGCCAGCAGCCGACAGGGGAGAGGGTACGAGCAGTACTTC.